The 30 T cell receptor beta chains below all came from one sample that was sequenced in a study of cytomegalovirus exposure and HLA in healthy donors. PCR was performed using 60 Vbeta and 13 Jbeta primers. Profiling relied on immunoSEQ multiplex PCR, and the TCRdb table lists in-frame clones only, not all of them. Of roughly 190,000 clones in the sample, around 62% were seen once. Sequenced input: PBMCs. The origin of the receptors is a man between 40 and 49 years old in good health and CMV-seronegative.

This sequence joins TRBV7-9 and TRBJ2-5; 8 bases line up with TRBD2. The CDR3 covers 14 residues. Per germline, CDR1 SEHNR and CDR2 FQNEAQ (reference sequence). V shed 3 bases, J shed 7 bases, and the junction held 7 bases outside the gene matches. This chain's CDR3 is CASSLQRAGGTQYF. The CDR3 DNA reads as TGTGCCAGCAGCTTGCAGAGGGCGGGAGGGACCCAGTACTTC.

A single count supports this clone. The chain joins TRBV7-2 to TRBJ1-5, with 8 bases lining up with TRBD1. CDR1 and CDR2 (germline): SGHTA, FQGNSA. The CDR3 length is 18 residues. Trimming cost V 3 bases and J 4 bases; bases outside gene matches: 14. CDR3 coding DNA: TGTGCCAGCAGCTTTGTATCAGGGGGCCAGATGGGTAATCAGCCCCAGCATTTT. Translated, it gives CASSFVSGGQMGNQPQHF.

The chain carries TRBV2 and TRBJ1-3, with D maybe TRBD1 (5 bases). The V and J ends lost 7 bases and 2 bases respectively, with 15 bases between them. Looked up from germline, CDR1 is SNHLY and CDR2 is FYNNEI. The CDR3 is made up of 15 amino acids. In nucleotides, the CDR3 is TGTGCCAGCACCCCCCGGGTGGGGCCTGGAAACACCATATATTTT. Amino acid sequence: CASTPRVGPGNTIYF.

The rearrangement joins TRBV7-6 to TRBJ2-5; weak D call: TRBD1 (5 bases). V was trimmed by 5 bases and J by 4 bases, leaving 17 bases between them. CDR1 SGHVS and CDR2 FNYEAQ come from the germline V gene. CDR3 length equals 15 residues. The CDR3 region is CASSIAAGFLETQYF. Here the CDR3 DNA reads TGTGCCAGCAGCATCGCAGCAGGGTTCTTAGAGACCCAGTACTTC. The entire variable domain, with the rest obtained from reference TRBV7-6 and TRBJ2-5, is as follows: GAGVSQSPRYKVTKRGQDVALRCDPISGHVSLYWYRQALGQGPEFLTYFNYEAQQDKSGLPNDRFSAERPEGSISTLTIQRTEQRDSAMYRCASSIAAGFLETQYFGPGTRLLVL.

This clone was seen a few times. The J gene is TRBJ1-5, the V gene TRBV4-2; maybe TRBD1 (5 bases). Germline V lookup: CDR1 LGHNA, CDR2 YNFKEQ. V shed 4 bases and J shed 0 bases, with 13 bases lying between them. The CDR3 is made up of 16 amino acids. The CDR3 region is CASSRSGAYSNQPQHF. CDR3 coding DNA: TGTGCCAGCAGCCGGAGTGGGGCCTATAGCAATCAGCCCCAGCATTTT.

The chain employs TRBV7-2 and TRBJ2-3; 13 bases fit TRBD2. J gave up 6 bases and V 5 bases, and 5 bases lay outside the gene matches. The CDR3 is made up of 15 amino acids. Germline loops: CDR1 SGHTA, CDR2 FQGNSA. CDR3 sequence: CASSTGTSGIDTQYF. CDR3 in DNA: TGTGCCAGCAGCACCGGGACTAGCGGGATTGATACGCAGTATTTT.

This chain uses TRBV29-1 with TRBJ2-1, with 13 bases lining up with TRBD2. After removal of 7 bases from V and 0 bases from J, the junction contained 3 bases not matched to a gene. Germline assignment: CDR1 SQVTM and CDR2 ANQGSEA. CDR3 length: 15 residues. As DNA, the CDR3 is TGCAGCGGGACTAGCGGGGGCCGCTCCTACAATGAGCAGTTCTTC. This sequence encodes CSGTSGGRSYNEQFF.

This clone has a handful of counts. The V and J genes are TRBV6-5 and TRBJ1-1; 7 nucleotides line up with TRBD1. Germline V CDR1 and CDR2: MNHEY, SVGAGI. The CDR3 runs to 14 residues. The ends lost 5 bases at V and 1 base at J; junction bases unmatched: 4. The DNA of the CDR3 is TGTGCCAGCAGTACGGGACAGCGGAACACTGAAGCTTTCTTT. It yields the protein CASSTGQRNTEAFF.

As DNA, the CDR3 is TGTGCCAGCTCACCACCGTCCAAGAACACTGAAGCTTTCTTT. Its protein product is CASSPPSKNTEAFF. The chain links TRBV18 to TRBJ1-1; unclear D gene. Germline V CDR1 and CDR2: KGHSH, LQKENI. V shed 0 bases and J shed 1 base, with 6 bases lying between them. This CDR3 is 14 amino acids long.

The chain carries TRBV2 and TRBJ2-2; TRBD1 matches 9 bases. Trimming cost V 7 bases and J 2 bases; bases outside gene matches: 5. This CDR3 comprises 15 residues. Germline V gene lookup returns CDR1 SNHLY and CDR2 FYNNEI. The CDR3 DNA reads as TGTGCCAGCACCCCGGACAGGGGCAACACCGGGGAGCTGTTTTTT. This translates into CASTPDRGNTGELFF.

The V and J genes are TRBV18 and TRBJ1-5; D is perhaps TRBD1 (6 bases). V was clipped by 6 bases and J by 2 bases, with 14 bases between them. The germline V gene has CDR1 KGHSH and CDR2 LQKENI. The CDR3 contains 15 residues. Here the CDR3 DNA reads TGTGCCAGCTCCTTCCGCGAGGGGGGCAATCAGCCCCAGCATTTT. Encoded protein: CASSFREGGNQPQHF.

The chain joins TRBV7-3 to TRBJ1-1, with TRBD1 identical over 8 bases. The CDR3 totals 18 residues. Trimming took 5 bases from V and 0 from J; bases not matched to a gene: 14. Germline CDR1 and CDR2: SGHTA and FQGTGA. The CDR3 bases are TGTGCCAGCAGCCCGGTTGGGACAGGAGAAACAATGAACACTGAAGCTTTCTTT. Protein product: CASSPVGTGETMNTEAFF.

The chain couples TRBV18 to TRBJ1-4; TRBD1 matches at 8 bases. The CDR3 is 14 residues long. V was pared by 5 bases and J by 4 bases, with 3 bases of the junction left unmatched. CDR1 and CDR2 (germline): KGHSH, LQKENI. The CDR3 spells CASSVGQDNEKLFF. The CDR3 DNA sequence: TGTGCCAGCTCAGTGGGACAGGATAATGAAAAACTGTTTTTT.

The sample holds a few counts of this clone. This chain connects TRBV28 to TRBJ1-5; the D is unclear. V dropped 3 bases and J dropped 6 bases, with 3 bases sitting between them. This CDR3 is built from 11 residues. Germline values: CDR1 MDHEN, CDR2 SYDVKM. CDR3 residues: CASSFIQPQHF. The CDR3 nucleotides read TGTGCCAGCAGTTTCATTCAGCCCCAGCATTTT.

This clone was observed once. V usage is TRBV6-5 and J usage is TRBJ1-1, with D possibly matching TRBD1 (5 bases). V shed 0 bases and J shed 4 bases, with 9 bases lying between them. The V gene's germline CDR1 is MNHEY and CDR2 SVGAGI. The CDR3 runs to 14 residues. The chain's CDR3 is CASSYSRRGTEAFF. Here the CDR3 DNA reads TGTGCCAGCAGTTACTCCAGAAGGGGCACTGAAGCTTTCTTT.

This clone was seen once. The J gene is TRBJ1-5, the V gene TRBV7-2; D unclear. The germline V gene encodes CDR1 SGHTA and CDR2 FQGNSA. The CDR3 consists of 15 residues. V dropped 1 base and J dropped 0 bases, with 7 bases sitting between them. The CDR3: CASSLDGDSNQPQHF. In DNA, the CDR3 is TGTGCCAGCAGCTTAGACGGGGATAGCAATCAGCCCCAGCATTTT.

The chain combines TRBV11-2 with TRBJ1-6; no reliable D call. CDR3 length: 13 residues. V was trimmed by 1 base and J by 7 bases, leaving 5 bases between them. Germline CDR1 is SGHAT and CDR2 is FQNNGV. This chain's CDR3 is CASSLGGNSPLHF. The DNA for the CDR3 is TGTGCCAGCAGCTTAGGAGGGAATTCACCCCTCCACTTT.

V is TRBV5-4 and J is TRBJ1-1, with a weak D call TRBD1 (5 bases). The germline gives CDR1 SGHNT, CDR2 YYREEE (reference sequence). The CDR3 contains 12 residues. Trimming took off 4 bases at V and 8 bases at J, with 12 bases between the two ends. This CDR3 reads CASSLQGLEAFF. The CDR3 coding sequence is TGTGCCAGCAGCCTCCAGGGCTTAGAAGCTTTCTTT.

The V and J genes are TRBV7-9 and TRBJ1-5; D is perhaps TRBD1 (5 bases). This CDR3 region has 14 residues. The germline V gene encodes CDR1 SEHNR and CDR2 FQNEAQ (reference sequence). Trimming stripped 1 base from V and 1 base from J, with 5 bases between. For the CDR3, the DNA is TGTGCCAGCAGCTTAGAGGGGAGCAATCAGCCCCAGCATTTT. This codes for CASSLEGSNQPQHF.

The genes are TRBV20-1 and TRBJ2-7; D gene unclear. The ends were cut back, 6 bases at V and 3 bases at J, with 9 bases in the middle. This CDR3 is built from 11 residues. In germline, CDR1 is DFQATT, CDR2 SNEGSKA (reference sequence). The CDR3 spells CSAPPSYEQYF. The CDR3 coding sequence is TGCAGTGCCCCCCCGAGCTACGAGCAGTACTTC.

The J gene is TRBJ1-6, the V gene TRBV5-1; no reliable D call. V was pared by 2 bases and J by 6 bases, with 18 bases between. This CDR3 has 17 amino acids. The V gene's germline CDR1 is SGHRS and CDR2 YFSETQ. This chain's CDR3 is CASSLESVQSGNSPLHF. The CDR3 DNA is TGCGCCAGCAGCTTAGAATCCGTTCAGTCGGGTAATTCACCCCTCCACTTT.

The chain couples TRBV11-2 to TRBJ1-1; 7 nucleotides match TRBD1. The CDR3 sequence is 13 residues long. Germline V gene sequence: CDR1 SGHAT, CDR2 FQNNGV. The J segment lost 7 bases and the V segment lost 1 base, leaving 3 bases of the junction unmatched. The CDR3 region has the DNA TGTGCCAGCAGCTTAGGACAGGGCGTTGAAGCTTTCTTT. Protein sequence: CASSLGQGVEAFF.

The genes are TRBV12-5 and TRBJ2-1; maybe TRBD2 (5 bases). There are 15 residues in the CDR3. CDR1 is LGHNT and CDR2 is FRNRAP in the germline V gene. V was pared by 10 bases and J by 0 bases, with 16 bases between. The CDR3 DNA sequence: TGTGCTACTACGTTCAGCGGTATCTCCTACAATGAGCAGTTCTTC. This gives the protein CATTFSGISYNEQFF.

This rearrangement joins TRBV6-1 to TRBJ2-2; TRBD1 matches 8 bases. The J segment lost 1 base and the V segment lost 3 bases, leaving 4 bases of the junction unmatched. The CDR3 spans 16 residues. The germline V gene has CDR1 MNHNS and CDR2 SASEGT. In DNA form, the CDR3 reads TGTGCCAGCAGTGATCAGGGGGCGGTGAACACCGGGGAGCTGTTTTTT. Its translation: CASSDQGAVNTGELFF.

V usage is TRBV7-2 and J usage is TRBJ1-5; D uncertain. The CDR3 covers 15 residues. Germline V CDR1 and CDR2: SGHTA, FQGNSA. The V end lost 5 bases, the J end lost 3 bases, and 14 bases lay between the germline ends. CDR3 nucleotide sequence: TGTGCCAGCAGCCCCCGTTGGGCAGTCAATCAGCCCCAGCATTTT. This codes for CASSPRWAVNQPQHF. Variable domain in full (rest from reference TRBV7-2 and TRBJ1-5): GAGVSQSPSNKVTEKGKDVELRCDPISGHTALYWYRQSLGQGLEFLIYFQGNSAPDKSGLPSDRFSAERTGGSVSTLTIQRTQQEDSAVYLCASSPRWAVNQPQHFGDGTRLSIL.

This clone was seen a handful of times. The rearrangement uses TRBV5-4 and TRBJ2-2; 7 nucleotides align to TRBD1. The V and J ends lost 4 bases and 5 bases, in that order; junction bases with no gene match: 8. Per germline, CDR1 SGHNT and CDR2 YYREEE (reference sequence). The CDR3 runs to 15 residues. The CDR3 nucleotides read TGTGCCAGCAGCGGACAGGCAGGAATAACCGGGGAGCTGTTTTTT. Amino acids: CASSGQAGITGELFF.

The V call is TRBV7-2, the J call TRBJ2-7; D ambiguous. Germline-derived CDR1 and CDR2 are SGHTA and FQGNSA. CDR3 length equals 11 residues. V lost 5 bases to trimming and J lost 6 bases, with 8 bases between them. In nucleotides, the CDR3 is TGTGCCAGCAGCAATACAATCGAGCAGTACTTC. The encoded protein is CASSNTIEQYF.

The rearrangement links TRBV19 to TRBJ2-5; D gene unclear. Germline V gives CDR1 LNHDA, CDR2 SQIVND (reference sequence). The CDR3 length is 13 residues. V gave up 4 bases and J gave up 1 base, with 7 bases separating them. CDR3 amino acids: CASSTQVQETQYF. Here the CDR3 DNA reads TGTGCCAGTAGTACTCAGGTCCAAGAGACCCAGTACTTC.

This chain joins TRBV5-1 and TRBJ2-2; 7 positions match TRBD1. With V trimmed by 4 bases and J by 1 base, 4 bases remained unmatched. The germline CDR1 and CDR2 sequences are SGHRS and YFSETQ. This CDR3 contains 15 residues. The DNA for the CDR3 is TGCGCCAGCAGCCCGGGACAGAAGAACACCGGGGAGCTGTTTTTT. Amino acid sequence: CASSPGQKNTGELFF.

The CDR3 is CASSPSQGGPYEQYF. Written as DNA, the CDR3 is TGTGCCAGCAGCCCGTCACAGGGGGGACCCTACGAGCAGTACTTC. The rearrangement uses TRBV6-5 and TRBJ2-7, with TRBD1 identical over 8 bases. Per germline, CDR1 MNHEY and CDR2 SVGAGI. The CDR3 consists of 15 residues. V trimming: 6 bases; J trimming: 2 bases; junction bases outside the gene matches: 9.